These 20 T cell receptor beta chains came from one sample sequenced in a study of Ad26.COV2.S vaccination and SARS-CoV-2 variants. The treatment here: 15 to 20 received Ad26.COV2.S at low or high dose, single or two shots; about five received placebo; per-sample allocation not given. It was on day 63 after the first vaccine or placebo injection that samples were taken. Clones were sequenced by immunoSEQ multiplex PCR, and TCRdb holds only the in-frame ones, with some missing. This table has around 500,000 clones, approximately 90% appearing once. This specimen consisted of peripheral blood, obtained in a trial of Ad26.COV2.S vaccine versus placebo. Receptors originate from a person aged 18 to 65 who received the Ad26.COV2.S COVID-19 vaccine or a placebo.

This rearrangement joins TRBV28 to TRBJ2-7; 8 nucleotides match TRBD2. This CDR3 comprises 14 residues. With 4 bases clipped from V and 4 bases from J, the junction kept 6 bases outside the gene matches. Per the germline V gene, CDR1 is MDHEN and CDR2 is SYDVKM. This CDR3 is CASSSGGSPYEQYF. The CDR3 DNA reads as TGTGCCAGCAGTTCGGGAGGGAGTCCGTACGAGCAGTACTTC.

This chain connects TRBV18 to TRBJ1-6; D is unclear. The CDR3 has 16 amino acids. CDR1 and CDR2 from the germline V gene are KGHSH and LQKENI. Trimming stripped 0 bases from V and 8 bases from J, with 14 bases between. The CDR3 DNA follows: TGTGCCAGCTCACCACCGGGTTCCCAGATATATTCACCCCTCCACTTT. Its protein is CASSPPGSQIYSPLHF. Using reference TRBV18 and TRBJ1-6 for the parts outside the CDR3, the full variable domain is NAGVMQNPRHLVRRRGQEARLRCSPMKGHSHVYWYRQLPEEGLKFMVYLQKENIIDESGMPKERFSAEFPKEGPSILRIQQVVRGDSAAYFCASSPPGSQIYSPLHFGNGTRLTVT.

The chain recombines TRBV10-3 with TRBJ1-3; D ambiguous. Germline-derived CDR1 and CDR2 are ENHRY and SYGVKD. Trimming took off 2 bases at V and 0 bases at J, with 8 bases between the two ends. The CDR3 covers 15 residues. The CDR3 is CAISEGGSSGNTIYF. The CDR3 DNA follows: TGTGCCATCAGTGAGGGAGGGTCCTCTGGAAACACCATATATTTT.

The CDR3 region is CASSGQGGQPQHF. The CDR3 nucleotides read TGTGCCAGCAGCGGACAGGGGGGACAGCCCCAGCATTTT. The rearrangement joins TRBV7-9 to TRBJ1-5, with 10 bases fitting TRBD1. V shed 5 bases and J 7 bases; nucleotides not matched to a gene: 2. CDR1 SEHNR and CDR2 FQNEAQ come from the germline V gene (reference sequence). CDR3 length: 13 amino acids.

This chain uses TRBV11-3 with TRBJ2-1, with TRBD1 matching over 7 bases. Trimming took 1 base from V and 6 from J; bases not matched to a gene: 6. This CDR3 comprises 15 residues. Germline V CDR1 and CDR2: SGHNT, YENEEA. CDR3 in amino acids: CASSLGQGVSNEQFF. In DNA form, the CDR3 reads TGTGCCAGCAGCTTAGGGCAGGGGGTGAGCAATGAGCAGTTCTTC.

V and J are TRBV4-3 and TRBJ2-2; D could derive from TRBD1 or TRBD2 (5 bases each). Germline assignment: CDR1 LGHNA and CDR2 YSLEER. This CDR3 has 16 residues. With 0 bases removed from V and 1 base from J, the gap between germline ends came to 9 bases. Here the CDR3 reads CASSQDGGVNTGELFF. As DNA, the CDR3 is TGCGCCAGCAGCCAAGATGGGGGAGTGAACACCGGGGAGCTGTTTTTT.

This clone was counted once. Here the CDR3 reads CASSQDYGLAGPTGELFF. For the CDR3, the DNA is TGTGCCAGCAGCCAAGACTACGGACTAGCGGGGCCCACCGGGGAGCTGTTTTTT. This sequence joins TRBV3-1 (or the pseudogene TRBV3-2) and TRBJ2-2, with TRBD2 identical over 12 bases. The CDR3 loop spans 18 amino acids. Germline-derived CDR1 and CDR2 are LGHDT and YNNKEL (reference sequence). J was trimmed by 4 bases and V by 0 bases; bases with no gene match: 6.

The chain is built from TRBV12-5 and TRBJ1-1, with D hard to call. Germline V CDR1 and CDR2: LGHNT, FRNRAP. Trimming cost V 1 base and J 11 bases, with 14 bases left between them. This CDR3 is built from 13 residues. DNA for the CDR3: TGTGCTAGTGGTTTGGGGGCCGCCGACAATGCTTTCTTT. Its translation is CASGLGAADNAFF.

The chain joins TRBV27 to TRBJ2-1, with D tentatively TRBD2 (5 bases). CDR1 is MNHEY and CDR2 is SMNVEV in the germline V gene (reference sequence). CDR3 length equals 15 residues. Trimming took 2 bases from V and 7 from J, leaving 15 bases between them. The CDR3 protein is CASSLVLALSNEQFF. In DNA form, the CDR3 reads TGTGCCAGCAGTTTAGTTCTAGCCCTTTCAAATGAGCAGTTCTTC.

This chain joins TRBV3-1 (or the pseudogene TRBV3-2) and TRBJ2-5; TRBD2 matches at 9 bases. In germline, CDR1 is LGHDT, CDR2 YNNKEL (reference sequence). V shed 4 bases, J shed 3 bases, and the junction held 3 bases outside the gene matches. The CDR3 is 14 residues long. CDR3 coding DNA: TGTGCCAGCAGCCTGCTAGCGGGGAAAGAGACCCAGTACTTC. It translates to CASSLLAGKETQYF.

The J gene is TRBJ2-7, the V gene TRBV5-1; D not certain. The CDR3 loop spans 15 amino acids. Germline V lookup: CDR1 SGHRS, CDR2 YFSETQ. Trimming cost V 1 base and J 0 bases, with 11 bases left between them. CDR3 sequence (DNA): TGCGCCAGCAGCTTGTCATTTACGGTCTCCTACGAGCAGTACTTC. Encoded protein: CASSLSFTVSYEQYF. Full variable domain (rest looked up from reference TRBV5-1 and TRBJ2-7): KAGVTQTPRYLIKTRGQQVTLSCSPISGHRSVSWYQQTPGQGLQFLFEYFSETQRNKGNFPGRFSGRQFSNSRSEMNVSTLELGDSALYLCASSLSFTVSYEQYFGPGTRLTVT.

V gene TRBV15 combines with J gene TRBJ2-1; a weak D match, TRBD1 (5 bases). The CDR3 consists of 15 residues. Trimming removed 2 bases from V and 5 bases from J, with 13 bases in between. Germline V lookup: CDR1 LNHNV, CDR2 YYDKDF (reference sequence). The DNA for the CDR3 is TGTGCCACCAGCAGATCTGACAGCCTAAACAATGAGCAGTTCTTC. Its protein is CATSRSDSLNNEQFF.

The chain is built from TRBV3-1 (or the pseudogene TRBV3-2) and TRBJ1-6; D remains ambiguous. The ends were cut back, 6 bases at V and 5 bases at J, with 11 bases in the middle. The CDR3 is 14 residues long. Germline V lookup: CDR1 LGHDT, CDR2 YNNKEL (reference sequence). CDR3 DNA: TGTGCCAGCAGGACCCGCCGGGATAATTCACCCCTCCACTTT. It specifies CASRTRRDNSPLHF.

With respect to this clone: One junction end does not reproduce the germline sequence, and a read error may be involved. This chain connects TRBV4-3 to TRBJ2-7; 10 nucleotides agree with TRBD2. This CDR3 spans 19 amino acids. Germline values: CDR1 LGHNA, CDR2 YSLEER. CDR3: CASSQVPIGGTSEVYAQYF. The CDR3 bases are TGCGCCAGCAGCCAAGTCCCGATCGGCGGGACTAGCGAGGTATACGCGCAGTACTTC.

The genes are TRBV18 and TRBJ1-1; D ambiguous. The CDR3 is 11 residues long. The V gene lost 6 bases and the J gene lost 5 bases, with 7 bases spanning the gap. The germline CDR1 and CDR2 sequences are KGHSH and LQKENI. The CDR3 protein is CASSLRTEAFF. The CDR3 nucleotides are TGTGCCAGCTCCCTGAGGACTGAAGCTTTCTTT. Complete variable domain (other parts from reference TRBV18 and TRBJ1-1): NAGVMQNPRHLVRRRGQEARLRCSPMKGHSHVYWYRQLPEEGLKFMVYLQKENIIDESGMPKERFSAEFPKEGPSILRIQQVVRGDSAAYFCASSLRTEAFFGQGTRLTVV.

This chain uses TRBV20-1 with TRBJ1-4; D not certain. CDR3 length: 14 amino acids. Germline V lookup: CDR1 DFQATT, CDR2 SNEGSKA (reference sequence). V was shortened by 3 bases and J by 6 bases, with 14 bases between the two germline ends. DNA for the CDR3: TGCAGTGCTAGTTTAGGTGTTCCCTATGAAAAACTGTTTTTT. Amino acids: CSASLGVPYEKLFF.

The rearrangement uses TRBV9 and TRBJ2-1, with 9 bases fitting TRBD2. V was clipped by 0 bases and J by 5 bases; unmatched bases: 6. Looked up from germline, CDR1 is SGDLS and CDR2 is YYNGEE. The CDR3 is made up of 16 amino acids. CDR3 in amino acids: CASSVVPAGGNNEQFF. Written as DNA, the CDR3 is TGTGCCAGCAGCGTAGTTCCGGCGGGAGGGAACAATGAGCAGTTCTTC.

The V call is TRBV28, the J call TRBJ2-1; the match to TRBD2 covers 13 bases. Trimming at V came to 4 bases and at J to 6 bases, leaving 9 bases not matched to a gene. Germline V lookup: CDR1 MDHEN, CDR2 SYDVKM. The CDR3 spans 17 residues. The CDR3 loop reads CASSSPTSGRAINEQFF. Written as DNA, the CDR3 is TGTGCCAGCAGTTCCCCAACTAGCGGGAGGGCCATCAATGAGCAGTTCTTC.

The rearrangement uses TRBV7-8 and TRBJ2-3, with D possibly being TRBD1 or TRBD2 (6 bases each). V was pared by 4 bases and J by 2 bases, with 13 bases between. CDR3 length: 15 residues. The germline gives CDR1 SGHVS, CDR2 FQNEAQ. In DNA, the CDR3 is TGTGCCAGCAGCTCTTGGGGGGCTGTCACAGATACGCAGTATTTT. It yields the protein CASSSWGAVTDTQYF.

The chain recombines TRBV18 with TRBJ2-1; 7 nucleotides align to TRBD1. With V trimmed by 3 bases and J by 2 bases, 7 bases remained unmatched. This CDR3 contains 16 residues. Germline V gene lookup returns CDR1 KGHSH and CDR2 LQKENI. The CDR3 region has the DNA TGTGCCAGCTCACCCTCCGGGACAGCTACCTACAATGAGCAGTTCTTC. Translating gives CASSPSGTATYNEQFF.